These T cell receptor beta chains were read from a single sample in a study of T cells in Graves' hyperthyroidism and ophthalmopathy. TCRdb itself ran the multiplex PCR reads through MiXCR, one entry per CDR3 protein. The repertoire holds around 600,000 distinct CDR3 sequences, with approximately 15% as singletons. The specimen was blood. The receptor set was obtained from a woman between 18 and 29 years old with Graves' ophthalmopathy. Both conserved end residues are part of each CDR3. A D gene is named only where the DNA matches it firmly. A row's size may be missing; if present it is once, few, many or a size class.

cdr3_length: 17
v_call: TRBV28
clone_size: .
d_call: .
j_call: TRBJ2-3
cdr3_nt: TGTGCCAGCAGTTTAATGGGGGATCGGCCTCCTCCAGATACGCAGTATTTT
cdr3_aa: CASSLMGDRPPPDTQYF

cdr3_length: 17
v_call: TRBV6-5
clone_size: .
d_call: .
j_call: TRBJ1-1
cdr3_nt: TGTGCCAGCAGTTACTCGATAACCCCCACAGTGAACACTGAAGCTTTCTTT
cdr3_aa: CASSYSITPTVNTEAFF

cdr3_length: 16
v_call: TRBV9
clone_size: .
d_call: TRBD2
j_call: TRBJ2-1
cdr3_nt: TGTGCCAGCAGCGTAGGTCTAGCGGGAGGGGTAAATGAGCAGTTCTTC
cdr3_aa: CASSVGLAGGVNEQFF

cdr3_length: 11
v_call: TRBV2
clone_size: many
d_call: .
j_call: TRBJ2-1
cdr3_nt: TGTGCCAGCCGCCTAGACAATGAGCAGTTCTTC
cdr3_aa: CASRLDNEQFF

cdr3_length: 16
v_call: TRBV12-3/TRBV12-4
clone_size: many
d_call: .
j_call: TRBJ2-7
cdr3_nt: TGTGCCAGCAGGAGGGGAAACAGGGACTTAAACTACGAGCAGTACTTC
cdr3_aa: CASRRGNRDLNYEQYF

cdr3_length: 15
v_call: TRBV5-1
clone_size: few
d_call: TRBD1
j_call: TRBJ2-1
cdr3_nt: TGCGCCAGCAGCTTGATGGGACAGGGTTACAATGAGCAGTTCTTC
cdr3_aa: CASSLMGQGYNEQFF

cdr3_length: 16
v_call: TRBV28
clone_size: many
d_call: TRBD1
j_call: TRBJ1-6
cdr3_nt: TGTGCCAGCAGTACCGCAGGGGGTGCCCAGAATTCACCCCTCCACTTT
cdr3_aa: CASSTAGGAQNSPLHF

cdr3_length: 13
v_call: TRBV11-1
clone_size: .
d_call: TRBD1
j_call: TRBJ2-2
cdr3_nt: TGTGCCAGCAGCGTGGGACAGGCCGGGGAGCTGTTTTTT
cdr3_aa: CASSVGQAGELFF

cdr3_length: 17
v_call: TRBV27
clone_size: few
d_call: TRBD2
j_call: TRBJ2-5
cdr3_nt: TGTGCCAGCAGCCTGAAAGAGCGGGAGGGCCGAGGTGAGACCCAGTACTTC
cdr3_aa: CASSLKEREGRGETQYF

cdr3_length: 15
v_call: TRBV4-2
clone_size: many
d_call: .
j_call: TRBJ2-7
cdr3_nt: TGTGCCAGCAGCCGGGATAGGGCAAGCTCCTACGAGCAGTACTTC
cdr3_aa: CASSRDRASSYEQYF

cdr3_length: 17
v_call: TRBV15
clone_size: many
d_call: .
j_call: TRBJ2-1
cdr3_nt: TGTGCCACCAGCAGAGATGGTGCTTCTCTCTCCTACAATGAGCAGTTCTTC
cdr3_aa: CATSRDGASLSYNEQFF

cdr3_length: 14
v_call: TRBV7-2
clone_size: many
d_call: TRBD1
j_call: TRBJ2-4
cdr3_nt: TGTGCCAGCAGCTCGGGACAGGGTGAAAACATTCAGTACTTC
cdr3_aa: CASSSGQGENIQYF

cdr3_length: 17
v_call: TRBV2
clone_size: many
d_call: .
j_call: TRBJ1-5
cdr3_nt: TGTGCCAGCAGTGGTTGGTCACAAACCGATAGCAATCAGCCCCAGCATTTT
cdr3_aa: CASSGWSQTDSNQPQHF

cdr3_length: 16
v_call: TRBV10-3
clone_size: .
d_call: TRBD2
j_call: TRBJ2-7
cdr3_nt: TGTGCCATCAGCGCCCGACTAGCGGGAAGCTCCTACGAGCAGTACTTC
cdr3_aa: CAISARLAGSSYEQYF

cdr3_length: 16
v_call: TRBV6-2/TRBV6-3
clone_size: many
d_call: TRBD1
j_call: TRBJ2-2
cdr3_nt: TGTGCCAGCAGCAGCAAGAGGACAGGGGGCCCCGGGGAGCTGTTTTTT
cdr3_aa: CASSSKRTGGPGELFF

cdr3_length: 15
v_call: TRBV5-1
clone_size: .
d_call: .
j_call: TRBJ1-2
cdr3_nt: TGCGCCAGCACCCTTGCCAGGGGCCCTAACTATGGCTACACCTTC
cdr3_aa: CASTLARGPNYGYTF

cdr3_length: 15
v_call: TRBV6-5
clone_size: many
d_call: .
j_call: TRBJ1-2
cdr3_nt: TGTGCCAGCAGTTACTCGAGGGGGACTAACTATGGCTACACCTTC
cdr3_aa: CASSYSRGTNYGYTF

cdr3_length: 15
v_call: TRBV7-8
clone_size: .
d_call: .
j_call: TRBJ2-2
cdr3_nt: TGTGCCAGCAGCTTAGCTGGGGGTAACACCGGGGAGCCGTTTTTT
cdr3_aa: CASSLAGGNTGEPFF

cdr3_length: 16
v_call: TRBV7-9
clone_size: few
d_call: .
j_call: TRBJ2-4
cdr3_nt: TGTGCCAGCAGCCAAAATCCCCGCTCGGCCAAAAACATTCAGTACTTC
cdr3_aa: CASSQNPRSAKNIQYF

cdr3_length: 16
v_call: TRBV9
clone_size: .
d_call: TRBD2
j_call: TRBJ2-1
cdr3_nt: TGTGCCAGCAGCGTAGCCAGCGGGGGGACTCACTATGAGCAGTTCTTC
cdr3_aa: CASSVASGGTHYEQFF

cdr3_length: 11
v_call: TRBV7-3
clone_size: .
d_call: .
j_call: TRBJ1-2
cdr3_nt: TGTGCCAGCAGGAATCTCACTGGCTACACCTTC
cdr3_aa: CASRNLTGYTF

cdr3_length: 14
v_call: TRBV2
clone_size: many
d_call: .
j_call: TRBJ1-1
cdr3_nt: TGTGCCAGCGCCAGAATGACGGGAGACACTGAAGCTTTCTTT
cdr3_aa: CASARMTGDTEAFF

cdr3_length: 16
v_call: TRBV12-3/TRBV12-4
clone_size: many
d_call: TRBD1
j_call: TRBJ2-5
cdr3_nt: TGTGCCAGCAGCAGAACCGGGACAGGGTATTCAGAGACCCAGTACTTC
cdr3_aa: CASSRTGTGYSETQYF

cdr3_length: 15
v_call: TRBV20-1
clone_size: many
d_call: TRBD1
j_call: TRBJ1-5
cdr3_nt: TGCAGTGCTAGAGGAGGGACAGGGGGCAATCAGCCCCAGCATTTT
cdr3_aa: CSARGGTGGNQPQHF

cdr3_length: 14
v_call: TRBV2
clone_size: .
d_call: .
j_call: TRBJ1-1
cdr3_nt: TGTGCCAGCAGTAAGGGACGTCAGGGCACTGAAGCTTTCTTT
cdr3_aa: CASSKGRQGTEAFF

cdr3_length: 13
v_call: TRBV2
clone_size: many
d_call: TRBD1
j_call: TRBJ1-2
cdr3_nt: TGTGCCAGCGGACAGGGCGAGGACTATGGCTACACCTTC
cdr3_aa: CASGQGEDYGYTF

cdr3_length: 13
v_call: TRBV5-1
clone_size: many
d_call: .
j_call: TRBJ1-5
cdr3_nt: TGCGCCAGCAGCGCCCTGGGCAATCAGCCCCAGCATTTT
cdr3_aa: CASSALGNQPQHF

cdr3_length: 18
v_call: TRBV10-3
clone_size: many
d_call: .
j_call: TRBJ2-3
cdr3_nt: TGTGCCATCAGTGAAGATAGCGGGAGTTTCCCAGGGGGCGATACGCAGTATTTT
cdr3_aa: CAISEDSGSFPGGDTQYF

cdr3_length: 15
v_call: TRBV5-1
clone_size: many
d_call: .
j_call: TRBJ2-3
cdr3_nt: TGCGCCAGCAGCACGGACCTCGCGGGCACAGATACGCAGTATTTT
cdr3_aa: CASSTDLAGTDTQYF

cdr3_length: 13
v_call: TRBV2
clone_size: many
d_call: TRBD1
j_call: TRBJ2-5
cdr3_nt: TGTGCCAGCAGTGAGAGGGGGCGGGAGACCCAGTACTTC
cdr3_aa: CASSERGRETQYF

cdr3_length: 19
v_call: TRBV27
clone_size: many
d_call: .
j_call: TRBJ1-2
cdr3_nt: TGTGCCAGCAGTTCGCGACCTGGACGGATCAACCCCGCTAACTATGGCTACACCTTC
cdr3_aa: CASSSRPGRINPANYGYTF

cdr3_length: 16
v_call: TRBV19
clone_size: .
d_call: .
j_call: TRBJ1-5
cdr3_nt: TGTGCCACCAGTCTACCAAGCTGGTATAGCAATCAGCCCCAGCATTTT
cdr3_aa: CATSLPSWYSNQPQHF

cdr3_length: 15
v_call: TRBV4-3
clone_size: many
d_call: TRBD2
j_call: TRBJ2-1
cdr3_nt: TGCGCCAGCAGCCAAGGACTAGCGGGGACGGGTGAGCAGTTCTTC
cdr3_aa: CASSQGLAGTGEQFF

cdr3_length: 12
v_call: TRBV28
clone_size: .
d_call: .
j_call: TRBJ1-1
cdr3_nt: TGTGCCAGCAGTTTCACAGGGTCGGGGGCTTTCTTT
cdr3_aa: CASSFTGSGAFF

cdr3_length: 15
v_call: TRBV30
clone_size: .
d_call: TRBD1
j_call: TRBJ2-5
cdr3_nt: TGTGCCTGGAGTCTGACAGGGAGATGGCAAGAGACCCAGTACTTC
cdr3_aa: CAWSLTGRWQETQYF

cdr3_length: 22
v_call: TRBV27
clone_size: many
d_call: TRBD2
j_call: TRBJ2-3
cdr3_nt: TGTGCCAGCAGTTTACTGGGACGGAGGACTAGCGGGAGGGGGGCTCGGACAGATACGCAGTATTTT
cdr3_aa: CASSLLGRRTSGRGARTDTQYF

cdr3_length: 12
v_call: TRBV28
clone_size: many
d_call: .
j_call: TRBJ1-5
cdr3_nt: TGTGCCAGCACGACAGGATATCAGCCCCAGCATTTT
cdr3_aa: CASTTGYQPQHF

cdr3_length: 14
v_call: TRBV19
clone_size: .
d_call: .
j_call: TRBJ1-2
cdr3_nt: TGTGCCAGTACCTGGGGGGGGTTGGACTATGGCTACACCTTC
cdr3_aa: CASTWGGLDYGYTF

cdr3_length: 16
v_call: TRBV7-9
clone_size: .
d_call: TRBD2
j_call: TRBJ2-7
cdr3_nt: TGTGCCAGCAGCTTGGGACTAGCGGGAGAATCCTACGAGCAGTACTTC
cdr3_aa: CASSLGLAGESYEQYF

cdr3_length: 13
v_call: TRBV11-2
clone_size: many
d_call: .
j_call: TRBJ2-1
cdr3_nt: TGTGCCAGCAGCTTAGCCCCGTACAATGAGCAGTTCTTC
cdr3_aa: CASSLAPYNEQFF

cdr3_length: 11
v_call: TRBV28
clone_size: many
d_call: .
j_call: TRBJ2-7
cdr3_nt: TGTGCCAGCACGTCGCCCTACGAGCAGTACTTC
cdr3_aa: CASTSPYEQYF

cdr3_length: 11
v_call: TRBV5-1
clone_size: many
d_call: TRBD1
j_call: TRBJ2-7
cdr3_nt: TGCGCCAGCAGCGCAGACAGGGCGCAGTACTTC
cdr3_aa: CASSADRAQYF

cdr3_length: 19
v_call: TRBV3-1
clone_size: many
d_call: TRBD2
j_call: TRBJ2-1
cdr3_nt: TGTGCCAGCAGCCAAGATGTGGTGCCTAGCGGGAGACCCGTGAATGAGCAGTTCTTC
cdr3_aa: CASSQDVVPSGRPVNEQFF

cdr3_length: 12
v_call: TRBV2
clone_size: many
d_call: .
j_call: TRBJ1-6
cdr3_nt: TGTGCCAGCAGGGGAATGTATTCACCCCTCCACTTT
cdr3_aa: CASRGMYSPLHF

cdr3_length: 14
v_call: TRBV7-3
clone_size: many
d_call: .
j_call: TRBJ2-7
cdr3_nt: TGTGCCAGCAGCCGCGGGACACTGGGTTCAGAGCAGTACTTC
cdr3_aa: CASSRGTLGSEQYF

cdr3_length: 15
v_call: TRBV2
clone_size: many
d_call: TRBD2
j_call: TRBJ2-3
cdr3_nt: TGTGCCAGCAGTGCTGGACTAGGAGGCACAGATACGCAGTATTTT
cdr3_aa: CASSAGLGGTDTQYF

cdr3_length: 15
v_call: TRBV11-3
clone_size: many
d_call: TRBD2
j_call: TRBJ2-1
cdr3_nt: TGTGCCAGCAGGGAGAGGACTAGCGTCTACAATGAGCAGTTCTTC
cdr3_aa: CASRERTSVYNEQFF

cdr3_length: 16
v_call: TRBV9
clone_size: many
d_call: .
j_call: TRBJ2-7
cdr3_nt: TGTGCCAGCAGCGCCGTTGCCGGCGGCTGGGGGTACGAGCAGTACTTC
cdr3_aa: CASSAVAGGWGYEQYF

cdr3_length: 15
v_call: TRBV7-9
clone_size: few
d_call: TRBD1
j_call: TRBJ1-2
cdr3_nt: TGTGCCAGCAGCATGGCGGGACAGGGACACTATGGCTACACCTTC
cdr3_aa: CASSMAGQGHYGYTF